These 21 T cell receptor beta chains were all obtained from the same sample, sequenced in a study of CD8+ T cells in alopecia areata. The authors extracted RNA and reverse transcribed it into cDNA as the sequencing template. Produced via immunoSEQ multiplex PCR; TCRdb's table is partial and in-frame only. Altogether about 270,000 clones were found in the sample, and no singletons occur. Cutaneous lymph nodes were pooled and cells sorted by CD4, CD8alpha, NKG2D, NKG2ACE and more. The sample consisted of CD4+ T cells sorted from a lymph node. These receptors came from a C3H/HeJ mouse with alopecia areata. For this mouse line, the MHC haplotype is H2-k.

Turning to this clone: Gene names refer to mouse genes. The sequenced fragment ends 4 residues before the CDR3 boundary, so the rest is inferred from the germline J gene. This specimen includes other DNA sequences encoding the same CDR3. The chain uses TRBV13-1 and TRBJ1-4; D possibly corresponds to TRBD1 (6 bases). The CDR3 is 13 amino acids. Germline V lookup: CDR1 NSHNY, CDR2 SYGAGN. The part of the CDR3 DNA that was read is TGTGCCAGCAGTGGGGGGGGGCGCGAA. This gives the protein CASSGGGRE. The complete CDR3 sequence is CASSGGGRERLFF.

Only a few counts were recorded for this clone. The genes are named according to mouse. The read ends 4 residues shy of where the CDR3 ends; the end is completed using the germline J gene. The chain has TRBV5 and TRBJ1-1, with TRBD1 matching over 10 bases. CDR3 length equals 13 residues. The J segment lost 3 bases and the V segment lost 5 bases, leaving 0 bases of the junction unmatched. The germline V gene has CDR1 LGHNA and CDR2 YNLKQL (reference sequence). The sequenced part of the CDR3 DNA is TGTGCCAGCAGCGGACAGGGGGACACA. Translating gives CASSGQGDT. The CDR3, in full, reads CASSGQGDTEVFF.

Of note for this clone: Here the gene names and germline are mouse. CDR3 DNA, as far as it was read: TGTGCCAGCAGTTGGACACTTAACCAAGAC. This codes for CASSWTLNQD. The entire CDR3 is CASSWTLNQDTQYF. The chain links TRBV14 to TRBJ2-5; TRBD1 is a possible D gene (5 bases). The read ends 4 residues before the CDR3 terminus; that terminus is restored from the germline J gene. V gave up 3 bases and J gave up 0 bases, with 8 bases separating them. This CDR3 is built from 14 residues. The germline CDR1 and CDR2 sequences are SGHDT and FRDEAV.

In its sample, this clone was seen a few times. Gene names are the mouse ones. This CDR3 reads CATQTGVAEQFF. The DNA read from the CDR3 is TGTGCCACCCAGACAGGGGTTGCT. The genes are TRBV13-2 and TRBJ2-1; 8 positions agree with TRBD1. The read gets to within 4 residues of the CDR3 end, and the germline J gene fills in the rest. The CDR3 loop spans 12 amino acids. CDR1 and CDR2 (germline): NNHNN, SYGAGS (reference sequence). J lost 6 bases, V lost 9 bases, and 5 bases had no gene match.

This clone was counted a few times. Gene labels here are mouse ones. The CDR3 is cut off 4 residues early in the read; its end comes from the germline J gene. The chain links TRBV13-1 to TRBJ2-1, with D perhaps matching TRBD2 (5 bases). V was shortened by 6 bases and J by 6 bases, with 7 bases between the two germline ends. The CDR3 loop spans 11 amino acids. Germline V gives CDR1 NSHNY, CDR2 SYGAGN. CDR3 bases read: TGTGCCAGCACGACTGTTGCT. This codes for CASTTVA. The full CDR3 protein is CASTTVAEQFF.

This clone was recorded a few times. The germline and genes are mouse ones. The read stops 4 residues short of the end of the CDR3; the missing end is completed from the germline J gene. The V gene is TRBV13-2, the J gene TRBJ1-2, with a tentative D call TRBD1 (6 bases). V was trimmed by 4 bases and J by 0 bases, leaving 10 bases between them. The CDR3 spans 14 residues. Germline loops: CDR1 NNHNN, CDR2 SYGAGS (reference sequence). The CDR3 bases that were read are TGTGCCAGCGGTCACGGGACACCAAACTCC. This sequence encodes CASGHGTPNS. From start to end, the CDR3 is CASGHGTPNSDYTF.

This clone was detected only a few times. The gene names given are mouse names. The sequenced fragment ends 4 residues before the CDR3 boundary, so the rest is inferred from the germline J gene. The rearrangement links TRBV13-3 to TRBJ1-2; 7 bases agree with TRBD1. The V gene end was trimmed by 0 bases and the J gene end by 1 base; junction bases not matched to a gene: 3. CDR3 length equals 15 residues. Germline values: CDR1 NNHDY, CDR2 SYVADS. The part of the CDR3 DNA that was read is TGTGCCAGCAGTGATGCCAGGGGGGAAAACTCC. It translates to CASSDARGENS. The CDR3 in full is CASSDARGENSDYTF.

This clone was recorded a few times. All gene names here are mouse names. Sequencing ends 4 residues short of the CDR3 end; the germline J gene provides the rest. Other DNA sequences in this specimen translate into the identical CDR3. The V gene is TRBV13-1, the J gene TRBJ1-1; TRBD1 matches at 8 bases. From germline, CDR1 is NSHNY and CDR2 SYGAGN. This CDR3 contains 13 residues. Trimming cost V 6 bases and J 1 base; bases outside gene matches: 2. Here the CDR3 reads CASTGTGNTEVFF. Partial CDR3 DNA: TGTGCCAGCACAGGGACAGGGAACACA.

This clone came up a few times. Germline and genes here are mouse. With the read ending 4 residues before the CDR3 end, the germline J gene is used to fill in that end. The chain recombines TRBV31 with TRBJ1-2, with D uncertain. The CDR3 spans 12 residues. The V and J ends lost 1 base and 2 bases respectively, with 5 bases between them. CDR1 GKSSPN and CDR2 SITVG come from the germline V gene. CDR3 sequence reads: CAWSPQNSDYTF. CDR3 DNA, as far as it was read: TGTGCCTGGAGTCCTCAGAACTCC.

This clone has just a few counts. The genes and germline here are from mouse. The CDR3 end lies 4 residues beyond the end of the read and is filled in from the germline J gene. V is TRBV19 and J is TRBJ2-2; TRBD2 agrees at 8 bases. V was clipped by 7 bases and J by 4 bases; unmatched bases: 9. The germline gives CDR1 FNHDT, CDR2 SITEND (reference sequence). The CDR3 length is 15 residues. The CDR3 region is CASSIGGASTGQLYF. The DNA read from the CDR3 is TGTGCCAGCTCGATCGGGGGGGCAAGCACCGGG. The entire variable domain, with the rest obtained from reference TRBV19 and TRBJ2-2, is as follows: GGIITQTPKFLIGQEGQKLTLKCQQNFNHDTMYWYRQDSGKGLRLIYYSITENDLQKGDLSEGYDASREKKSSFSLTVTSAQKNEMAVFLCASSIGGASTGQLYFGEGSKLTVL.

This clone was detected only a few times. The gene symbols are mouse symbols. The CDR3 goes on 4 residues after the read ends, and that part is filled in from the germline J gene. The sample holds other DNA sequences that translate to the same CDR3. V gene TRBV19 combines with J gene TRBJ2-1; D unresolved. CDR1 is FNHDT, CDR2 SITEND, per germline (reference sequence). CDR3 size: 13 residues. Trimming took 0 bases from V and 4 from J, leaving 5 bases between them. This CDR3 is CASSIARYAEQFF. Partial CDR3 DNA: TGTGCCAGCAGTATAGCCAGGTATGCT.

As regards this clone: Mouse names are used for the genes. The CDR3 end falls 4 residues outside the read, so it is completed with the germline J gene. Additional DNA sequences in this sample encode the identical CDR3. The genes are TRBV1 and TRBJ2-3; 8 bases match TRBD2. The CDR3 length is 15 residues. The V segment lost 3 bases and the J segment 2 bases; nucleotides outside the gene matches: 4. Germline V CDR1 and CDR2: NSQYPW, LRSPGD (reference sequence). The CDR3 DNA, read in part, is TGCACCTGCAGTGCTGGGGGGGGCGATGCAGAA. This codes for CTCSAGGGDAE. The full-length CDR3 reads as CTCSAGGGDAETLYF.

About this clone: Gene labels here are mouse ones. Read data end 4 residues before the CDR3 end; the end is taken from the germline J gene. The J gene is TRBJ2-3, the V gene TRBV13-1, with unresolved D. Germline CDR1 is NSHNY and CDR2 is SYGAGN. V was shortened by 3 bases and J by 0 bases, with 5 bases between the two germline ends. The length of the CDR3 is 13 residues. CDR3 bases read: TGTGCCAGCAGTGCCTGGAGTGCAGAA. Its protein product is CASSAWSAE. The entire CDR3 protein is CASSAWSAETLYF.

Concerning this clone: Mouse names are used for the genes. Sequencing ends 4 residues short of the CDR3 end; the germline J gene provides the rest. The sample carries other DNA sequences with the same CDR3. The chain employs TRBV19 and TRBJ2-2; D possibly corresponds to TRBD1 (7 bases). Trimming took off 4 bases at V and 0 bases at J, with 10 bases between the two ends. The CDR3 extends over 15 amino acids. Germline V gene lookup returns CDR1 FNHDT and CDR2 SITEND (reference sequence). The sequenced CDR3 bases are TGTGCCAGCAGTCTAGGGGGCACAAACACCGGG. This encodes CASSLGGTNTG. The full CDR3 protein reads CASSLGGTNTGQLYF.

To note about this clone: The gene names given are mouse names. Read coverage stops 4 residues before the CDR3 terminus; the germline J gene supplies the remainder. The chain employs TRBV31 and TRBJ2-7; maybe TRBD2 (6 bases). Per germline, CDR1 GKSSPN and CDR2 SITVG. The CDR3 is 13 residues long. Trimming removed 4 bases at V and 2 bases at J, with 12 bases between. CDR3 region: CAWKAGAPYEQYF. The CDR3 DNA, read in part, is TGTGCCTGGAAGGCTGGGGCCCCCTAT.

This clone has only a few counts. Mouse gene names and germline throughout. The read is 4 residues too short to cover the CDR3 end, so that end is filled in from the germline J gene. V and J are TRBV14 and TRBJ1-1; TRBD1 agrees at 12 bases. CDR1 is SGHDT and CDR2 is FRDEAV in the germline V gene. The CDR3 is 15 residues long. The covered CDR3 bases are TGTGCCAGCAGTTCCCCGGGACAGGGGGCGACA. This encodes CASSSPGQGAT. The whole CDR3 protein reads CASSSPGQGATEVFF.

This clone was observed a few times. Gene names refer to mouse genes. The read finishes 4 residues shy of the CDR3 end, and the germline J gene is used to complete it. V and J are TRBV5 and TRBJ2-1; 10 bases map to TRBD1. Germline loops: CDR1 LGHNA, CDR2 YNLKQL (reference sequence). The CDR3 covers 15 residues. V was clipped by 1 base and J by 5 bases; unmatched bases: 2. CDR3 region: CASSQGGTGDAEQFF. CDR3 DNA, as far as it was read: TGTGCCAGCAGCCAAGGCGGGACAGGGGATGCT.

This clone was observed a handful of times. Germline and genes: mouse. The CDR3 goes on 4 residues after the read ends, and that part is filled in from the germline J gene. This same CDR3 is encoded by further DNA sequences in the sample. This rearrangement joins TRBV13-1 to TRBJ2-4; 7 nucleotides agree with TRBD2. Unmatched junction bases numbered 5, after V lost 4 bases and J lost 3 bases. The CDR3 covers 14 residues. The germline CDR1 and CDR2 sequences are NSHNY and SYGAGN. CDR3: CASSPSGGQNTLYF. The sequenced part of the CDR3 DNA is TGTGCCAGCAGTCCCTCTGGGGGACAAAAC.

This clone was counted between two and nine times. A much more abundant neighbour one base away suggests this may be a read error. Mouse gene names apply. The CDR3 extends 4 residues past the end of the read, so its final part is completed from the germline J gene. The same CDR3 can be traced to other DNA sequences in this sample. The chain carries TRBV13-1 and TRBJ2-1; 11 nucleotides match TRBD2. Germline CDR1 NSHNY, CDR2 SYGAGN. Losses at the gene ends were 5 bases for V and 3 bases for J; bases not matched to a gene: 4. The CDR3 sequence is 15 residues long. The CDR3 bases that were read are TGTGCCAGCAGCCGGGACTGGGGGAGCTATGCT. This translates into CASSRDWGSYA. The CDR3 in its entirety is CASSRDWGSYAEQFF.

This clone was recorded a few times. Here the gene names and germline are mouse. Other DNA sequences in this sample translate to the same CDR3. Incomplete CDR3 DNA: TGTGCCAGCAGTGTTCCGGGACTGGGTTCCTAT. This sequence encodes CASSVPGLGSY. In full, the CDR3 is CASSVPGLGSYEQYF. V gene TRBV13-1 combines with J gene TRBJ2-7; TRBD2 matches 9 bases. The CDR3 end lies 4 residues beyond the end of the read and is filled in from the germline J gene. Germline V gene data show CDR1 as NSHNY and CDR2 as SYGAGN. This CDR3 is 15 amino acids long. The V segment lost 3 bases and the J segment 1 base; nucleotides outside the gene matches: 5.

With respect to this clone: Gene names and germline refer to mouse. The CDR3 DNA, read in part, is TGTGCCAGCGGTGATGCCACAACCCAAGAC. It codes for CASGDATTQD. The complete CDR3 sequence is CASGDATTQDTQYF. The chain links TRBV13-2 to TRBJ2-5; no definite D call. The read finishes 4 residues shy of the CDR3 end, and the germline J gene is used to complete it. Per germline, CDR1 NNHNN and CDR2 SYGAGS (reference sequence). This CDR3 contains 14 residues. Trimming took off 0 bases at V and 2 bases at J, with 7 bases between the two ends.